The rows below give T cell receptor beta chains drawn from one sample of a study of blood T cells in healthy people across ages. TCRdb re-called the 5' RACE reads with MiXCR, one entry per CDR3 protein. The sample has some 1.1 million distinct CDR3 sequences, roughly two fifths seen once. Sequenced: blood. The receptors shown here come from a young man in good health. The CDR3 runs from the conserved cysteine through the conserved F or W. The D gene is left open where the match is weak. Expanded clones are given a class, and other clones once, few, many or no size at all.

>-|-|TRBJ2-7|14|TRBV11-1
CASTADGASYEQYF
TGTGCCAGCACCGCAGACGGGGCGTCCTACGAGCAGTACTTC
>many|TRBD1|TRBJ1-2|13|TRBV7-2
CASSPGTVYGYTF
TGTGCCAGCAGCCCAGGGACAGTCTATGGCTACACCTTC
>-|TRBD1|TRBJ2-7|12|TRBV6-1
CASAGTGYEQYF
TGTGCCAGCGCCGGGACAGGATACGAGCAGTACTTC
>once|TRBD2|TRBJ2-1|16|TRBV10-3
CAISGSLAGGYNERFF
TGTGCCATCAGTGGATCTCTTGCGGGGGGCTACAATGAGCGGTTCTTC
>-|-|TRBJ2-1|13|TRBV20-1
CSASGGYYNEQFF
TGCAGTGCTAGCGGGGGATACTACAATGAGCAGTTCTTC
>few|TRBD2|TRBJ2-7|14|TRBV20-1
CSARTSGGGYEQYF
TGCAGTGCTAGAACGAGCGGGGGGGGTTACGAGCAGTACTTC
>few|-|TRBJ2-3|15|TRBV13
CASSSLAGITDTQYF
TGTGCCAGCAGCTCCCTGGCAGGGATCACAGATACGCAGTATTTT
>-|-|TRBJ1-2|16|TRBV14
CASSQDGAGRSYGYTF
TGTGCCAGCAGCCAAGATGGGGCAGGGCGTAGCTATGGCTACACCTTC
>-|-|TRBJ2-3|19|TRBV21-1
CASSNGGIGKGQTTDTRYF
TGTGCCAGCAGCAACGGTGGAATTGGGAAGGGGCAGACCACAGATACGCGGTATTTT
>few|TRBD1|TRBJ1-2|17|TRBV5-1
CASSLGKVTGTVDGYTF
TGCGCCAGCAGCTTGGGTAAAGTCACGGGGACAGTTGATGGCTACACCTTC
>-|TRBD1|TRBJ1-1|16|TRBV6-2/TRBV6-3
CASRIRDRGSKAEAFF
TGTGCCAGCAGGATCCGGGACAGGGGAAGTAAAGCTGAAGCTTTCTTT
>few|TRBD1|TRBJ2-1|16|TRBV6-2/TRBV6-3
CASSSRRGQGLNEQFF
TGTGCCAGCAGTAGCCGCCGGGGACAGGGCCTCAATGAGCAGTTCTTC
>many|-|TRBJ2-1|15|TRBV12-3/TRBV12-4
CASSPEMVTYNEQFF
TGTGCCAGCAGCCCCGAGATGGTGACGTACAATGAGCAGTTCTTC
>-|-|TRBJ1-4|14|TRBV6-5
CASSYGQFNEKLFF
TGTGCCAGCAGTTACGGACAGTTTAATGAAAAACTGTTTTTT
>few|-|TRBJ2-5|16|TRBV7-9
CASSLGGRAGGETQYF
TGTGCCAGCAGCTTAGGGGGCCGAGCGGGCGGAGAGACCCAGTACTTC
>-|-|TRBJ2-1|14|TRBV6-5
CANKKRASENEQFF
TGTGCCAACAAAAAGCGGGCGTCCGAGAATGAGCAGTTCTTC
>-|TRBD2|TRBJ2-1|15|TRBV6-6
CASSYSAGGFNEQFF
TGTGCCAGCAGTTACTCTGCGGGGGGGTTCAATGAGCAGTTCTTC
>-|TRBD1|TRBJ2-7|15|TRBV5-4
CASSRNRGSFYEQYF
TGTGCCAGCAGCAGAAACAGGGGGTCTTTCTACGAGCAGTACTTC
>-|TRBD1|TRBJ2-4|15|TRBV20-1
CSARDHRGEYREQYF
TGCAGTGCTAGAGACCACAGGGGGGAGTATAGGGAGCAGTACTTC
>-|TRBD1|TRBJ1-6|14|TRBV6-5
CASRGQGNNSPLHF
TGTGCCAGCAGGGGACAGGGAAATAATTCACCCCTCCACTTT
>many|-|TRBJ1-4|14|TRBV3-1
CASSQDGTGRKLFF
TGTGCCAGCAGCCAAGATGGTACAGGGCGGAAACTGTTTTTT
>-|TRBD1|TRBJ2-3|15|TRBV7-6
CASSLADRGTDTQYF
TGTGCCAGCAGCTTAGCGGACAGGGGCACAGATACGCAGTATTTT
>-|-|TRBJ1-1|17|TRBV7-2
CASSLGPAGNVFTEAFF
TGTGCCAGCAGCTTAGGCCCCGCAGGGAATGTTTTCACTGAAGCTTTCTTT
>once|-|TRBJ2-1|15|TRBV30
CAWSVQLVTYNEQFF
TGTGCCTGGAGTGTACAGCTAGTAACCTACAATGAGCAGTTCTTC
>-|-|TRBJ1-1|15|TRBV6-2/TRBV6-3
CASTSYTGMNTEAFF
TGTGCCAGCACCTCCTACACAGGGATGAACACTGAAGCTTTCTTT
>-|-|TRBJ1-2|13|TRBV20-1
CSARGVDFYGYTF
TGCAGTGCTAGAGGAGTAGACTTCTATGGCTACACCTTC
>few|-|TRBJ2-1|19|TRBV20-1
CSASTPGTLANSDYNEQFF
TGCAGTGCTTCGACTCCCGGGACTCTGGCTAATTCTGACTACAATGAGCAGTTCTTC
>few|-|TRBJ1-1|17|TRBV7-3
CASSFIIGCDMNTEAFF
TGTGCCAGCAGCTTTATAATCGGCTGCGATATGAACACTGAAGCTTTCTTT
>-|-|TRBJ2-5|14|TRBV7-2
CASSSRSGYNEQYF
TGTGCCAGCAGCTCCCGGTCCGGATACAATGAGCAGTACTTC
>-|-|TRBJ1-1|13|TRBV10-3
CAIRGPSGTEAFF
TGTGCCATCAGAGGTCCCTCGGGCACTGAAGCTTTCTTT
>few|TRBD1|TRBJ1-5|15|TRBV20-1
CSATEAGTGDQPQHF
TGCAGTGCCACCGAAGCCGGGACAGGGGATCAGCCCCAGCATTTT
>many|-|TRBJ2-3|13|TRBV7-9
CASSRASTDTQYF
TGTGCCAGCAGCCGGGCAAGCACAGATACGCAGTATTTT
>-|-|TRBJ1-5|19|TRBV7-2
CASSLKETWGNRGNQPQHF
TGTGCCAGCAGCTTGAAGGAAACTTGGGGGAATAGGGGCAATCAGCCCCAGCATTTT
>-|-|TRBJ2-3|14|TRBV5-1
CASSLTGLEDTQYF
TGCGCCAGCAGCTTGACCGGCTTGGAGGATACGCAGTATTTT
>-|-|TRBJ1-2|16|TRBV13
CASSLGRSTVNYGYTF
TGTGCCAGCAGCTTAGGCCGGTCGACCGTTAACTATGGCTACACCTTC
>-|-|TRBJ1-1|12|TRBV20-1
CSAGPADTEAFF
TGCAGTGCTGGACCTGCAGACACTGAAGCTTTCTTT
>few|-|TRBJ1-2|15|TRBV7-9
CASSLGSGRVYGYTF
TGTGCCAGCAGCTTAGGGTCGGGACGGGTCTATGGCTACACCTTC
>-|-|TRBJ1-2|12|TRBV29-1
CSVVESIQRYTF
TGCAGCGTGGTAGAGAGTATACAGCGCTACACCTTC
>once|-|TRBJ2-3|15|TRBV5-5
CASSLEVFGTDTQYF
TGTGCCAGCAGCTTGGAGGTATTCGGGACAGATACGCAGTATTTT
>few|-|TRBJ1-6|15|TRBV2
CASLQDEKYNSPLHF
TGTGCCAGCCTTCAGGACGAGAAGTATAATTCACCCCTCCACTTT
>once|TRBD1|TRBJ1-5|15|TRBV7-9
CASSLAETGYQPQHF
TGTGCCAGCAGCTTAGCCGAGACAGGGTATCAGCCCCAGCATTTT
>few|-|TRBJ2-1|14|TRBV9
CASSAQTRYNEQFF
TGTGCCAGCAGCGCTCAGACTAGGTACAATGAGCAGTTCTTC
>many|TRBD1|TRBJ1-2|12|TRBV20-1
CSARTGIYGYTF
TGCAGTGCTAGGACAGGGATCTATGGCTACACCTTC
>few|-|TRBJ2-1|16|TRBV20-1
CSARGTEYRSYNEQFF
TGCAGTGCTAGAGGGACGGAGTACAGATCCTACAATGAGCAGTTCTTC
>few|-|TRBJ2-5|15|TRBV5-1
CASSSYDSLQETQYF
TGCGCCAGCAGCTCTTACGACAGTCTCCAAGAGACCCAGTACTTC
>few|-|TRBJ1-1|15|TRBV5-1
CASSPGEGQNTEAFF
TGCGCCAGCAGCCCTGGTGAGGGGCAGAACACTGAAGCTTTCTTT
>-|-|TRBJ2-3|15|TRBV20-1
CSASRGDPSSDTQYF
TGCAGTGCTTCGCGCGGGGACCCCTCTAGCGATACGCAGTATTTT
>-|-|TRBJ2-3|15|TRBV4-2
CASSPEYWSTDTQYF
TGTGCCAGCAGCCCGGAATACTGGAGCACAGATACGCAGTATTTT